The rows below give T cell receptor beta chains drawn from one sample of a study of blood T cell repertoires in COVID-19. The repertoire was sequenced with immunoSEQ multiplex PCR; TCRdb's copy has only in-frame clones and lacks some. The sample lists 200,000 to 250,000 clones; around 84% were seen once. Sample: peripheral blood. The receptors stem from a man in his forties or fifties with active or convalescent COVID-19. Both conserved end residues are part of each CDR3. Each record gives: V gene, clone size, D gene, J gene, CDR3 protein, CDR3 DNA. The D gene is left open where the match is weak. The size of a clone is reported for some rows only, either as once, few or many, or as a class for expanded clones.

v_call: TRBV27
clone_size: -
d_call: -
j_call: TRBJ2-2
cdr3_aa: CASSLVLDGSGELFF
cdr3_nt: TGTGCCAGCAGTTTAGTACTAGACGGCTCCGGGGAGCTGTTTTTT

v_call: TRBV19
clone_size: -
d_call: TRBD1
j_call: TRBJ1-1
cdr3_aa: CASSRTGYMNTEAFF
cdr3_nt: TGTGCCAGTAGCCGGACAGGTTACATGAACACTGAAGCTTTCTTT

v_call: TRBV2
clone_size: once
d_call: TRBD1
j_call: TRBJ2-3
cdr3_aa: CASSGQGGKTDTQYF
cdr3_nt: TGTGCCAGCAGCGGACAGGGGGGAAAGACAGATACGCAGTATTTT

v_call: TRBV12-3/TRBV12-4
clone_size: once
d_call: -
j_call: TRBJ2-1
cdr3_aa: CASSLGLYNEQFF
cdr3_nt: TGTGCCAGCAGTTTGGGACTTTACAATGAGCAGTTCTTC

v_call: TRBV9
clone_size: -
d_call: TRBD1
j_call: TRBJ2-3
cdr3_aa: CASSEPTGLGMSTDTQYF
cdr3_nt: TGTGCCAGCAGCGAACCGACAGGGTTGGGTATGAGCACAGATACGCAGTATTTT

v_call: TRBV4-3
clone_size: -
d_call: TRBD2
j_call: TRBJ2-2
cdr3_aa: CASSQDLAGGPTGELFF
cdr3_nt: TGCGCCAGCAGCCAAGATCTAGCGGGGGGGCCCACCGGGGAGCTGTTTTTT

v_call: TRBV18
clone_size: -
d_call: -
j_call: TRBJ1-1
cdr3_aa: CASSPLDRYTEAFF
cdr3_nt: TGTGCCAGCTCACCCCTGGACAGATACACTGAAGCTTTCTTT

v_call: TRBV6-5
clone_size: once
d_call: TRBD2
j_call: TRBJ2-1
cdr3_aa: CASSYSGLGSEQFF
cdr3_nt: TGTGCCAGCAGTTACTCGGGACTAGGGAGTGAGCAGTTCTTC

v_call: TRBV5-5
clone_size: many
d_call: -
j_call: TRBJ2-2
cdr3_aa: CASSLHQGMNTGELFF
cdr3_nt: TGTGCCAGCAGCTTGCACCAGGGGATGAACACCGGGGAGCTGTTTTTT

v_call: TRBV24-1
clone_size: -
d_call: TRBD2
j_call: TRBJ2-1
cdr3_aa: CATSDTLARTYNEQFF
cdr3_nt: TGTGCCACCAGTGATACACTAGCGCGAACCTACAATGAGCAGTTCTTC

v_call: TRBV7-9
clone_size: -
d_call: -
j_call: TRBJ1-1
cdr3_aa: CASRFSGGTEAFF
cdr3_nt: TGTGCCAGCAGATTTAGTGGGGGGACTGAAGCTTTCTTT

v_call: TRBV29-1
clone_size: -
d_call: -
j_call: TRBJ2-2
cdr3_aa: CSVGIQADTGELFF
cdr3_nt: TGCAGCGTGGGAATACAGGCCGACACCGGGGAGCTGTTTTTT

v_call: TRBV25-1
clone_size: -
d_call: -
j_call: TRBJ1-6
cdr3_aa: CASSEQGNSPLHF
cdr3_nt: TGTGCCAGCAGTGAACAGGGTAATTCACCCCTCCACTTT

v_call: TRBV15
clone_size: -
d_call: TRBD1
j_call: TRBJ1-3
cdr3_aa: CATSRGTGGGNTIYF
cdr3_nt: TGTGCCACCAGCAGAGGGACAGGGGGAGGAAACACCATATATTTT

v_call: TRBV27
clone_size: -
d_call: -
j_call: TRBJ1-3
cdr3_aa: CASRRVSGNTIYF
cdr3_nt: TGTGCCAGCAGGAGGGTCTCTGGAAACACCATATATTTT

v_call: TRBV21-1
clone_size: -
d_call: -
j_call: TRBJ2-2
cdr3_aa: CASSKVGRGWTGELFF
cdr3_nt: TGTGCCAGCAGCAAAGTGGGCAGGGGGTGGACCGGGGAGCTGTTTTTT

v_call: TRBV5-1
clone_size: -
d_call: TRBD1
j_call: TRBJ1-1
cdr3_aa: CASSLVQGAVEAFF
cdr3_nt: TGCGCCAGCAGCTTGGTACAGGGGGCAGTTGAAGCTTTCTTT

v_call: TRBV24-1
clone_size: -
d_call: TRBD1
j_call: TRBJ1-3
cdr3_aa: CATSFKDQGAGNTIYF
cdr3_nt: TGTGCCACCAGCTTCAAAGATCAGGGGGCGGGAAACACCATATATTTT

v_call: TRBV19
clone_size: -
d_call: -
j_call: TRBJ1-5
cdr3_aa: CASSYKGQPQHF
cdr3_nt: TGTGCCAGTAGCTACAAGGGGCAGCCCCAGCATTTT

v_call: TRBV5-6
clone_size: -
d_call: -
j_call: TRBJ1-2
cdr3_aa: CASSRHRPNYGYTF
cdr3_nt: TGTGCCAGCAGCAGACATCGACCCAATTATGGCTACACCTTC

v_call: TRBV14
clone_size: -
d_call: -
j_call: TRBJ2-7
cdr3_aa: CASSQDLGGRGEQYF
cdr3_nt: TGTGCCAGCAGCCAAGATTTGGGCGGTAGGGGCGAGCAGTACTTC

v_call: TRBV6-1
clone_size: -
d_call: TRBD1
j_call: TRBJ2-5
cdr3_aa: CASSEGTGGETQYF
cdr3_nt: TGTGCCAGCAGTGAGGGGACAGGGGGAGAGACCCAGTACTTC

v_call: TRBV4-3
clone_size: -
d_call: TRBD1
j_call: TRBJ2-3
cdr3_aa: CASSPDRALRADTQYF
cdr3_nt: TGCGCCAGCAGCCCAGACAGGGCTCTAAGAGCAGATACGCAGTATTTT

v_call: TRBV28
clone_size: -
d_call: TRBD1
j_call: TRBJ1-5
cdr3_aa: CASNPWDRGMVSNQPQHF
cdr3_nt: TGTGCCAGCAATCCCTGGGACAGGGGAATGGTAAGCAATCAGCCCCAGCATTTT

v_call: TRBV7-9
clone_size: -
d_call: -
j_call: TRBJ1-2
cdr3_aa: CASSRFREATYGYTF
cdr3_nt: TGTGCCAGCAGCCGCTTCAGGGAGGCGACTTATGGCTACACCTTC

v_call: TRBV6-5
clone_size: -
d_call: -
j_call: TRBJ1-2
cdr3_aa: CASSYSGGPTNYGYTF
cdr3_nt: TGTGCCAGCAGTTACTCGGGGGGACCGACTAACTATGGCTACACCTTC

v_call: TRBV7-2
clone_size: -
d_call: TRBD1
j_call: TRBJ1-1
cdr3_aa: CASSLQGAGTEAFF
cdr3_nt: TGTGCCAGCAGCTTACAGGGGGCGGGCACTGAAGCTTTCTTT

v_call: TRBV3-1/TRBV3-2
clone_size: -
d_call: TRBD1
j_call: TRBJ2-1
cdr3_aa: CASRPTGGFDNEQFF
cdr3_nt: TGTGCCAGCAGACCAACAGGGGGGTTTGACAATGAGCAGTTCTTC

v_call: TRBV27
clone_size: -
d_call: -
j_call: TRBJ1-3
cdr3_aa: CASSPQGSGNTIYF
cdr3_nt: TGTGCCAGCAGCCCACAGGGCTCTGGAAACACCATATATTTT

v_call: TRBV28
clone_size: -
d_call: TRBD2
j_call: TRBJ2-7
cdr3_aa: CASSLNPVIAGAIYEQYF
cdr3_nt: TGTGCCAGCAGTTTAAACCCGGTAATAGCGGGAGCTATTTACGAGCAGTACTTC

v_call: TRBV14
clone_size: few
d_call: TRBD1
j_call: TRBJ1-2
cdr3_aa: CASSQVEQGAHTF
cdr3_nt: TGTGCCAGCAGCCAAGTGGAACAGGGGGCCCACACCTTC

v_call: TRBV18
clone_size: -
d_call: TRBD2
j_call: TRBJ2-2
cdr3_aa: CASSTTSGNTGELFF
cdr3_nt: TGTGCCAGCTCAACGACTAGCGGAAATACCGGGGAGCTGTTTTTT

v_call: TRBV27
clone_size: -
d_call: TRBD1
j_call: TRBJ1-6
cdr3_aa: CASSLQGGNSPLHF
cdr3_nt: TGTGCCAGCAGCCTACAGGGGGGAAACTCACCCCTCCACTTT

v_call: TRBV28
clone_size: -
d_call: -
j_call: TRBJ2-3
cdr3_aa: CASSFSGNTDTQYF
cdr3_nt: TGTGCCAGCAGTTTTTCAGGGAACACAGATACGCAGTATTTT

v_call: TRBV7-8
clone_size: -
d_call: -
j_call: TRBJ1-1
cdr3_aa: CASSLRAWRSEAFF
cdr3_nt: TGTGCCAGCAGCTTACGGGCGTGGAGGTCTGAAGCTTTCTTT

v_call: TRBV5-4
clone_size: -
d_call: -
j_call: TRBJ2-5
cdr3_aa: CASSFWAGQETQYF
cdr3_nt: TGTGCCAGCAGCTTCTGGGCAGGGCAAGAGACCCAGTACTTC

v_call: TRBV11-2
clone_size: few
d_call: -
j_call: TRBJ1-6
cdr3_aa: CASSFWRENSPLHF
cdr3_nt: TGTGCCAGCAGCTTCTGGCGGGAAAATTCACCCCTCCACTTT